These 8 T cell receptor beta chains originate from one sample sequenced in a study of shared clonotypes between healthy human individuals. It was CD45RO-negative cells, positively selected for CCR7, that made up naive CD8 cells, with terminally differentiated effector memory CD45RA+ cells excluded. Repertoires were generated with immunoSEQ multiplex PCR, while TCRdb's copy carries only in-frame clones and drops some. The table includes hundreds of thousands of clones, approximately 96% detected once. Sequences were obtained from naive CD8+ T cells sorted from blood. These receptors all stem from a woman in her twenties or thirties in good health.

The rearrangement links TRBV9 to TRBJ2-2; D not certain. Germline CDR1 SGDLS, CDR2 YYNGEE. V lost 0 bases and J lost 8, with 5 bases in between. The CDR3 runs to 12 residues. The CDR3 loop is CASSVAIGELFF. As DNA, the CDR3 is TGTGCCAGCAGCGTAGCTATAGGGGAGCTGTTTTTT.

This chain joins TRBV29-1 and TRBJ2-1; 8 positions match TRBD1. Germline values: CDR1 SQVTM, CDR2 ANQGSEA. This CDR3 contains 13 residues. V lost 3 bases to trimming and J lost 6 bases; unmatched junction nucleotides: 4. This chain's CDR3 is CSVDEDRVNEQFF. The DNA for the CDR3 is TGCAGCGTTGACGAGGACAGGGTCAATGAGCAGTTCTTC.

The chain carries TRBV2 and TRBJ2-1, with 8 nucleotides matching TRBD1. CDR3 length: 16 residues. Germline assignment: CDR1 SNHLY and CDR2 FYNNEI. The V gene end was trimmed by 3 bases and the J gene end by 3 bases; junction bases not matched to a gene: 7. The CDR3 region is CASSDAGTGFYNEQFF. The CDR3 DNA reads TGTGCCAGCAGTGACGCTGGGACAGGCTTCTACAATGAGCAGTTCTTC.

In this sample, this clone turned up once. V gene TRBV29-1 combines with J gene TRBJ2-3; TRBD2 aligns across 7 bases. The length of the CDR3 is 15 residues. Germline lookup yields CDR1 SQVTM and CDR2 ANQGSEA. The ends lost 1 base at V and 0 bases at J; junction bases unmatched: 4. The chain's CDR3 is CSVEGTSVSTDTQYF. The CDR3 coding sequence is TGCAGCGTTGAAGGCACTAGCGTTAGCACAGATACGCAGTATTTT.

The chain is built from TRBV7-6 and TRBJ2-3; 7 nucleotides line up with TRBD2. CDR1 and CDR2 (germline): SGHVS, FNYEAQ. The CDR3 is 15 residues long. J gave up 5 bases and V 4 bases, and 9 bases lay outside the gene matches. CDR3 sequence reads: CASSSLGLEIDTQYF. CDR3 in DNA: TGTGCCAGCAGCTCCCTCGGACTAGAAATAGATACGCAGTATTTT.

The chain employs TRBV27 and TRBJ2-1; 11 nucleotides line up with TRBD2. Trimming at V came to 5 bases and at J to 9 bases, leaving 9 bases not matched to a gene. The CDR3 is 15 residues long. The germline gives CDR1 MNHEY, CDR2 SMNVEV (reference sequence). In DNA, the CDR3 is TGTGCCAGCAGTATCCTTCAGGGACTAGCGGTTGAGCAGTTCTTC. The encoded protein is CASSILQGLAVEQFF.

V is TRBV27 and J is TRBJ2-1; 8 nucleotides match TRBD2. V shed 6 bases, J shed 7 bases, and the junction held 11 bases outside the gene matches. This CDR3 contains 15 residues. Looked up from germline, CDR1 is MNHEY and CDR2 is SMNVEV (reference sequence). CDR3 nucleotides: TGTGCCAGCAGCGGCCGCAATACGGGGGGGAATGAGCAGTTCTTC. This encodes CASSGRNTGGNEQFF.

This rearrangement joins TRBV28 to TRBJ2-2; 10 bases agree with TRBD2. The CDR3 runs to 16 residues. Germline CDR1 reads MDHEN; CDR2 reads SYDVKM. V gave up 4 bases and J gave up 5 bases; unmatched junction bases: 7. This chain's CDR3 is CASSSPGLARTGELFF. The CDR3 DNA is TGTGCCAGCAGTTCACCGGGACTAGCGAGGACCGGGGAGCTGTTTTTT.